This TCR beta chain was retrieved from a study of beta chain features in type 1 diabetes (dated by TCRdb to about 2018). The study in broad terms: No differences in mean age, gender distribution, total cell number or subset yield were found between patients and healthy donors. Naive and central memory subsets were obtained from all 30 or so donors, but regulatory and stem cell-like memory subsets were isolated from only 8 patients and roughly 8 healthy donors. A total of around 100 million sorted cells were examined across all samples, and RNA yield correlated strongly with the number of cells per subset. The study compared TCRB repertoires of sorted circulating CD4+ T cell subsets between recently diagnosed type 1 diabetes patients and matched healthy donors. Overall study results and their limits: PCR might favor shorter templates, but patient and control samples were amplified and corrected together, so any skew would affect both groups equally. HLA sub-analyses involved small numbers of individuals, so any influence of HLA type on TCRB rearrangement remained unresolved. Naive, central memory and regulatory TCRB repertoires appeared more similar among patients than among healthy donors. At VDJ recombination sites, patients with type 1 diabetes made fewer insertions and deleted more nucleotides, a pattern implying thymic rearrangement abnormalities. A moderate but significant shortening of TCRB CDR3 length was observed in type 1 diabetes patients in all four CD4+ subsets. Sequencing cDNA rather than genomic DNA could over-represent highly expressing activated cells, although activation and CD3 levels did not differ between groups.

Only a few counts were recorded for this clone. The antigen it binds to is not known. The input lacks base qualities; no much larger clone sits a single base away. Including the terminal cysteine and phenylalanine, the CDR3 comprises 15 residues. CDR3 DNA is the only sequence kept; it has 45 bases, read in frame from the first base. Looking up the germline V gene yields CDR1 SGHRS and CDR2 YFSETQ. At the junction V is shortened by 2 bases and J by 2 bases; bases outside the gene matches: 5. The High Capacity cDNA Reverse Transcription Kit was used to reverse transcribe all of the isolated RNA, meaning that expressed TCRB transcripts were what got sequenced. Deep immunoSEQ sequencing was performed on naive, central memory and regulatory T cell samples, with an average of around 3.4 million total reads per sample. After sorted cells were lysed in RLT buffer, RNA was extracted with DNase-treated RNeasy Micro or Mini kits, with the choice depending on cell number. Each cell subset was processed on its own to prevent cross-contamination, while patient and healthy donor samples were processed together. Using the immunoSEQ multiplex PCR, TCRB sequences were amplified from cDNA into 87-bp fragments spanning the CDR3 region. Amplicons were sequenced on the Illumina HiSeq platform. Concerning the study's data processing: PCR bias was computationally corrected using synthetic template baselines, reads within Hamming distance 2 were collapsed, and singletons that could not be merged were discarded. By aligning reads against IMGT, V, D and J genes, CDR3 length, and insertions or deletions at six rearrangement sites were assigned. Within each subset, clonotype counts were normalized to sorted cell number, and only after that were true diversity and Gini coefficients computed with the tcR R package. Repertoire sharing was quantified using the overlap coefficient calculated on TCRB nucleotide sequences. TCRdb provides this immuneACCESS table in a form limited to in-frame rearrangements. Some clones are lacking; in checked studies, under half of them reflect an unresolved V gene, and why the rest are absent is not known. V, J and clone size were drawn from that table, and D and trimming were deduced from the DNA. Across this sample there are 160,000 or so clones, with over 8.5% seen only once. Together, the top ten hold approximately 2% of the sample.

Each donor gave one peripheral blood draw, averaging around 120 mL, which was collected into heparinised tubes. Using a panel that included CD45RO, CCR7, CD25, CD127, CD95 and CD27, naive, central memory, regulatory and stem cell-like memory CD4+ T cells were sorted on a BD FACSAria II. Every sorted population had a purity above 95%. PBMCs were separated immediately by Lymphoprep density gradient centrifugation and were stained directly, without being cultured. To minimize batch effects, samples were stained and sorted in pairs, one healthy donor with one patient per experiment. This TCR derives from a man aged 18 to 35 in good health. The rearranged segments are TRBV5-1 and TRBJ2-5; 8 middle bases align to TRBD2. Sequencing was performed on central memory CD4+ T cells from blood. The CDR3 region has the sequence CASSFLRGVQETQYF. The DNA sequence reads TGCGCCAGCAGCTTCTTGCGGGGGGTTCAAGAGACCCAGTACTTC.